This T cell receptor (beta chain) emerged from a study of T-cell reconstitution after alpha-beta-depleted transplantation in children. Unique molecular identifiers were used in preparing the TCRbeta library. TCRdb analysed the PCR reads with MiXCR anew, one entry per CDR3 protein. The sample lists 550,000 to 600,000 distinct CDR3 sequences, about 23% occurring once. This clonotype was detected many times. The CDR3 contains 16 residues. Trimming stripped 2 bases from V and 0 bases from J, with 11 bases between. CDR1 is SEHNR and CDR2 is FQNEAQ in the germline V gene (reference sequence). The specimen comprised PBMCs, mostly from graft donor cells, sampled 360 days after TCRalphabeta/CD19-depleted stem cell transplant. The chain combines TRBV7-9 with TRBJ2-1; the D is unclear. The TCR was taken from a boy under two years old who had a stem cell transplant for acute myeloid leukemia, so the T cells may come from the graft donor. The CDR3, as DNA: TGTGCCAGCAGCTTATCGGCGTCGAGCTCCTACAATGAGCAGTTCTTC. It is translated as CASSLSASSSYNEQFF.